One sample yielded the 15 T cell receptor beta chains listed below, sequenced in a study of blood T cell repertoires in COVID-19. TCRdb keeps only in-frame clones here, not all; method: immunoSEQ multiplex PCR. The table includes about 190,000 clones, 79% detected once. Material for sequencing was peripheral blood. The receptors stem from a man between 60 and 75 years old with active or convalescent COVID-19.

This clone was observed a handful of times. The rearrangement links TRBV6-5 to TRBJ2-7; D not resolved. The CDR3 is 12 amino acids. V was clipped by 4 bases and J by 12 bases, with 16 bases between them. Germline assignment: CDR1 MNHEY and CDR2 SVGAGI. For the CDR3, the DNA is TGTGCCAGCAGTTCAGGTCATCGACCCCGGTACTTC. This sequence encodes CASSSGHRPRYF.

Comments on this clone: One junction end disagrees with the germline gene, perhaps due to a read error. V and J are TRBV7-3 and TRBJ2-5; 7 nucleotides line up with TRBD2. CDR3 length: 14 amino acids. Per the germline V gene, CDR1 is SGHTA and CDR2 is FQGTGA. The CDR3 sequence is CTSSRLGGFETQYF. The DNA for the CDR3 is TGTACCAGCAGCCGACTCGGGGGGTTCGAGACCCAGTACTTC.

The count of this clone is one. In DNA form, the CDR3 reads TGTGCCAGCAGTCCTGGGAGGGTGGGTAAGACCCAGTACTTC. The encoded protein is CASSPGRVGKTQYF. This sequence joins TRBV7-6 and TRBJ2-5; TRBD2 agrees at 7 bases. CDR1 is SGHVS, CDR2 FNYEAQ, per germline. Trimming took 6 bases from V and 6 from J; bases not matched to a gene: 10. This CDR3 spans 14 amino acids.

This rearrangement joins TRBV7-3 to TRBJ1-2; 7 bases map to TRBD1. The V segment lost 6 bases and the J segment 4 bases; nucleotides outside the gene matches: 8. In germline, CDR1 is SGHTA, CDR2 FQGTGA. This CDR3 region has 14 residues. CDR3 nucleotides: TGTGCCAGCAGAACCGCGAGGGGGCCCTATGGCTACACCTTC. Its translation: CASRTARGPYGYTF. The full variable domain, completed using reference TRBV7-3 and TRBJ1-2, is GAGVSQTPSNKVTEKGKYVELRCDPISGHTALYWYRQSLGQGPEFLIYFQGTGAADDSGLPNDRFFAVRPEGSVSTLKIQRTERGDSAVYLCASRTARGPYGYTFGSGTRLTVV.

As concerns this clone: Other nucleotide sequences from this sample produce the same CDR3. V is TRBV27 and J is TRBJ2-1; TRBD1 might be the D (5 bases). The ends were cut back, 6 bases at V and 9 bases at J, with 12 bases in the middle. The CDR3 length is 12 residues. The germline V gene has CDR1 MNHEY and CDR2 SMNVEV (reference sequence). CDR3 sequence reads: CASSSRGSEQFF. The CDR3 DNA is TGTGCCAGCAGCTCTAGGGGTAGTGAGCAGTTCTTC.

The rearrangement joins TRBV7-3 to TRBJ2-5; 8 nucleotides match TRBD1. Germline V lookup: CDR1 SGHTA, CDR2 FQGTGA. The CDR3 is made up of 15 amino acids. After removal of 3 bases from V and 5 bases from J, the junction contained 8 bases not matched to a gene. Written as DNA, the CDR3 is TGTGCCAGCAGCTTTTACAGGGGGGCGGTGGAGACCCAGTACTTC. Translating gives CASSFYRGAVETQYF.

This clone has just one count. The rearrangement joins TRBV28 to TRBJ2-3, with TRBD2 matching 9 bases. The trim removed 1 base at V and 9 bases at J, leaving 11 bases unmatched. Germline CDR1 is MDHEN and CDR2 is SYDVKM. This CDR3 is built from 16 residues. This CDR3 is CASSLSHSGRRHTQYF. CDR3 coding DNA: TGTGCCAGCAGTTTATCCCATAGCGGGAGACGGCACACGCAGTATTTT.

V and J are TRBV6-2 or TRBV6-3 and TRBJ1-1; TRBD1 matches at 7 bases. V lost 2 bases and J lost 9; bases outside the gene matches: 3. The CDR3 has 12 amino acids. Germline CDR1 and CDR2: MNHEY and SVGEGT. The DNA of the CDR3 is TGTGCCAGCAGTTACCCACAGGGGAAAGCTTTCTTT. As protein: CASSYPQGKAFF.

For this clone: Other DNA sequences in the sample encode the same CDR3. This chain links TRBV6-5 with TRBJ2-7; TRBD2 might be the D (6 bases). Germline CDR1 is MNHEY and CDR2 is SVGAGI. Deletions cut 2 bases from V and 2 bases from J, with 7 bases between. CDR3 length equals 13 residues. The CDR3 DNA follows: TGTGCCAGCAGTTACCGGGGGACCTACGAGCAGTACTTC. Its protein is CASSYRGTYEQYF.

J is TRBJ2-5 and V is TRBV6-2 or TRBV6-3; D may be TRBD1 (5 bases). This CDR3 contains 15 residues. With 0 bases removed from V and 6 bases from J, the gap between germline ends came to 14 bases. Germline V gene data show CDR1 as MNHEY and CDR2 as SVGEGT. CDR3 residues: CASSYSLVGLQTQYF. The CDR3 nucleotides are TGTGCCAGCAGTTACTCCCTGGTGGGGCTGCAGACCCAGTACTTC.

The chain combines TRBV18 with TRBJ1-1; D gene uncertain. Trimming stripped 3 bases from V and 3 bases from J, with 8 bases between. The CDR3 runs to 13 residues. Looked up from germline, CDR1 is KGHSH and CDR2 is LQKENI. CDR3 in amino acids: CASSPLADTEAFF. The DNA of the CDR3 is TGTGCCAGCTCACCTCTGGCGGACACTGAAGCTTTCTTT.

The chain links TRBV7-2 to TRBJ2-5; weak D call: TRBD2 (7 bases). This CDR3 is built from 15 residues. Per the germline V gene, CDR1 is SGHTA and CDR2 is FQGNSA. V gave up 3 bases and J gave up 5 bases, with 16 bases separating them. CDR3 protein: CASSLRGRAGETQYF. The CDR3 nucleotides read TGTGCCAGCAGCTTGAGGGGGAGGGCCGGGGAGACCCAGTACTTC.

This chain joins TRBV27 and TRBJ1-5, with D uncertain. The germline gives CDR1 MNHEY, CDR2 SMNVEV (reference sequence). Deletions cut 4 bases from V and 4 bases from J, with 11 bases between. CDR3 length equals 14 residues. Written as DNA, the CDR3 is TGTGCCAGCAGTTCCACGTCCGGGAATCAGCCCCAGCATTTT. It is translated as CASSSTSGNQPQHF.

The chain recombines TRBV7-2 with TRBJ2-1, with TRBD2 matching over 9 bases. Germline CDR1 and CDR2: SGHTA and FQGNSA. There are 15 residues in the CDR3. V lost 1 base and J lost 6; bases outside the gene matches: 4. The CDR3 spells CASSLVAGEPNEQFF. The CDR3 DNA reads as TGTGCCAGCAGCTTAGTAGCGGGAGAACCCAATGAGCAGTTCTTC.

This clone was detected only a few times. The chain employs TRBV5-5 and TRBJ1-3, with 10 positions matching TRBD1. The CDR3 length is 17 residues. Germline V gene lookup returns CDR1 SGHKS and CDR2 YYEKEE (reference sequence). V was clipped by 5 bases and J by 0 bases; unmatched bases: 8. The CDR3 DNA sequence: TGTGCCAGCAGGGCCCGGGACAGGGGACACTCTGGAAACACCATATATTTT. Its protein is CASRARDRGHSGNTIYF.